The 9 T cell receptor beta chains given below trace back to one sample, sequenced in a study of a mutant IDH1 vaccine in newly diagnosed glioma. Sequencing was performed with immunoSEQ multiplex PCR; in TCRdb, only in-frame clones are kept and a portion is missing. Of roughly 71,000 clones listed, around 86% are singletons. Time point given: baseline, week 1 (first vaccination visit). Treatment given: pre-vaccination baseline after standard-of-care therapy. The source was PBMCs, collected from a glioma patient treated with radiotherapy, temozolomide or both. The receptors originated from a man aged 30 to 39 with glioma.

The chain carries TRBV18 and TRBJ1-1; possibly TRBD1 for D (5 bases). Germline lookup yields CDR1 KGHSH and CDR2 LQKENI. Trimming took 1 base from V and 1 from J, leaving 13 bases between them. The CDR3 has 16 residues. The CDR3: CASSPRLGDANTEAFF. CDR3 DNA sequence: TGTGCCAGCTCACCACGATTAGGGGACGCGAACACTGAAGCTTTCTTT.

The V gene is TRBV11-2, the J gene TRBJ1-5; D possibly corresponds to TRBD1 (6 bases). Germline CDR1 SGHAT, CDR2 FQNNGV. The CDR3 contains 14 residues. Trimming removed 3 bases from V and 2 bases from J, with 8 bases in between. CDR3: CASSLGAGNQPQHF. CDR3 nucleotide sequence: TGTGCCAGCAGCTTGGGGGCTGGCAATCAGCCCCAGCATTTT.

The chain has TRBV11-2 and TRBJ2-7; no firm D call. The CDR3 is 15 residues long. Trimming pared 0 bases from V and 2 bases from J, leaving 11 bases between. The V gene's germline CDR1 is SGHAT and CDR2 FQNNGV. The CDR3 loop is CASSLEQVVAYEQYF. The CDR3, as DNA: TGTGCCAGCAGCTTAGAGCAGGTCGTGGCCTACGAGCAGTACTTC.

The chain joins TRBV7-6 to TRBJ2-5, with no clear D. The end of the DNA aligns better with TRBJ2-7, so the J call may be wrong. Germline CDR1 and CDR2: SGHVS and FNYEAQ. This CDR3 comprises 14 residues. CDR3 DNA sequence: TGTGCCAGCAGTCCTTTGACGGGTTCCTACGAGCAGTACTTC. Translation: CASSPLTGSYEQYF.

This sequence joins TRBV6-1 and TRBJ2-2; no reliable D call. Deletions cut 4 bases from V and 0 bases from J, with 3 bases between. The CDR3 runs 13 residues. The V gene's germline CDR1 is MNHNS and CDR2 SASEGT. Written as DNA, the CDR3 is TGTGCCAGCAGTGGAACGAACACCGGGGAGCTGTTTTTT. Protein: CASSGTNTGELFF.

DNA for the CDR3: TGTGCCAGCAGCCCGACAGGGAGGGGAAGTGAGCAGTTCTTC. Translating gives CASSPTGRGSEQFF. The chain couples TRBV14 to TRBJ2-1; D is perhaps TRBD1 or TRBD2 (7 bases each). Germline-derived CDR1 and CDR2 are SGHDN and FVKESK. The germline V and J ends were trimmed by 4 bases and 9 bases, with 16 bases remaining between them. The CDR3 consists of 14 residues.

The V call is TRBV28, the J call TRBJ1-5; 8 nucleotides agree with TRBD1. V dropped 6 bases and J dropped 4; count of bases not matched to a gene: 5. Germline CDR1 MDHEN, CDR2 SYDVKM. The CDR3 is 14 amino acids. CDR3 region: CASRGGTGNQPQHF. The DNA for the CDR3 is TGTGCCAGCAGGGGGGGGACAGGTAATCAGCCCCAGCATTTT. Full variable domain (missing parts from reference TRBV28 and TRBJ1-5): DVKVTQSSRYLVKRTGEKVFLECVQDMDHENMFWYRQDPGLGLRLIYFSYDVKMKEKGDIPEGYSVSREKKERFSLILESASTNQTSMYLCASRGGTGNQPQHFGDGTRLSIL.

The genes are TRBV5-1 and TRBJ2-5; 12 bases are a match to TRBD1. After removal of 4 bases from V and 5 bases from J, the junction contained 9 bases not matched to a gene. Germline CDR1 and CDR2: SGHRS and YFSETQ. The CDR3 is made up of 16 amino acids. The CDR3 is CASSATGTGGSETQYF. The CDR3 DNA is TGCGCCAGCAGCGCAACCGGGACAGGGGGCTCGGAGACCCAGTACTTC.

This chain joins TRBV6-1 and TRBJ2-2; no definite D call. Germline CDR1 and CDR2: MNHNS and SASEGT. The CDR3 has 15 residues. Between the trimmed V and J ends, which lost 6 bases and 2 bases, there was a span of 13 bases. The CDR3 reads CASSDEFRNTGELFF. CDR3 nucleotide sequence: TGTGCCAGCAGCGACGAATTTCGTAACACCGGGGAGCTGTTTTTT.